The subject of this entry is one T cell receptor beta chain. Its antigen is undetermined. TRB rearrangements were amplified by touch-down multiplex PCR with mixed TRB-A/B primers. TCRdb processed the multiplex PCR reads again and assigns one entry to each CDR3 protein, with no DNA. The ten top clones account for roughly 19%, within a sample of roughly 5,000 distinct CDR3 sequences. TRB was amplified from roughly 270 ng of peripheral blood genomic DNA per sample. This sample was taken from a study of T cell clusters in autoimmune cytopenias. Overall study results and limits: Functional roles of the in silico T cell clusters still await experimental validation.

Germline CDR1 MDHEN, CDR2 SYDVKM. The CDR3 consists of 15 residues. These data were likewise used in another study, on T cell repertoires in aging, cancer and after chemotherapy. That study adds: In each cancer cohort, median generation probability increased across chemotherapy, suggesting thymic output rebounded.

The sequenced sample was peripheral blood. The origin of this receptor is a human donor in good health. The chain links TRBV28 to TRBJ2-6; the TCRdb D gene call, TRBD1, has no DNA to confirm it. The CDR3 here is CASRAGETGANVLTF.